The clone carrying this T cell receptor (beta chain) has a single count. The antigen remains undetermined. The sample comes from a study of CD8 T cells in ankylosing spondylitis. General observations from the study: A motif of roughly eight highly homologous TCR beta variants was seen as apparently characteristic of ankylosing spondylitis blood. The study looked at matched synovial fluid samples from ankylosing spondylitis patients. Disease-linked clones were reported to be significantly enriched there. In synovial fluid and blood from reactive arthritis, some motif variants were previously reported.

Quantitative 5'-RACE with molecular barcodes generated TCR beta libraries. TCRdb re-called the 5' RACE reads with MiXCR, one entry per CDR3 protein. The table shows a few hundred thousand distinct CDR3 sequences, with around 22% occurring only once. Sequenced material: blood, either unsorted or a sorted T cell fraction (not recorded which). The receptor was isolated from a male donor with ankylosing spondylitis.

The CDR3 DNA reads as TGTGCCAGCAGCTTACTCCGGGACTGGACTTCCTCCAGCTCCTACAATGAGCAGTTCTTC. It encodes CASSLLRDWTSSSSYNEQFF. The chain recombines TRBV11-1 with TRBJ2-1; D possibly corresponds to TRBD2 (6 bases). The CDR3 contains 20 residues. V lost 2 bases to trimming and J lost 0 bases, with 23 bases between them. Germline CDR1 and CDR2: SGHAT and FQDESV (reference sequence). The full variable domain, its missing parts supplied by reference TRBV11-1 and TRBJ2-1, is EAEVAQSPRYKITEKSQAVAFWCDPISGHATLYWYRQILGQGPELLVQFQDESVVDDSQLPKDRFSAERLKGVDSTLKIQPAELGDSAMYLCASSLLRDWTSSSSYNEQFFGPGTRLTVL.